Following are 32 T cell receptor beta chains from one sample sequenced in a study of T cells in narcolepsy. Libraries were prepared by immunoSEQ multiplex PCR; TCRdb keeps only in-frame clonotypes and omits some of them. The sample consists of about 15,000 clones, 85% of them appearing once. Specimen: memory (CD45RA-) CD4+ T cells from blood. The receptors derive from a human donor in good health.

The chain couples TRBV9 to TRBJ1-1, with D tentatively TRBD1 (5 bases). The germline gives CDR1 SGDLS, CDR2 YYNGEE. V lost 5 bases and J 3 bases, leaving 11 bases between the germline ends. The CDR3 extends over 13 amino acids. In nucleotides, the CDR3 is TGTGCCAGCAGTGAACGGGACGACACTGAAGCTTTCTTT. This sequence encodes CASSERDDTEAFF.

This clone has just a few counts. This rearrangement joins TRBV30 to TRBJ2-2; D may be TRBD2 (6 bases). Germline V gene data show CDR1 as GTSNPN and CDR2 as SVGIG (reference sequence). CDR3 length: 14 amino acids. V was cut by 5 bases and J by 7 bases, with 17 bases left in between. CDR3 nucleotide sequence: TGTGCCTGGGACCCGGGGGTGGGGATCGGGGAGCTGTTTTTT. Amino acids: CAWDPGVGIGELFF. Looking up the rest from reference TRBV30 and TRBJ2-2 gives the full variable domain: SQTIHQWPATLVQPVGSPLSLECTVEGTSNPNLYWYRQAAGRGLQLLFYSVGIGQISSEVPQNLSASRPQDRQFILSSKKLLLSDSGFYLCAWDPGVGIGELFFGEGSRLTVL.

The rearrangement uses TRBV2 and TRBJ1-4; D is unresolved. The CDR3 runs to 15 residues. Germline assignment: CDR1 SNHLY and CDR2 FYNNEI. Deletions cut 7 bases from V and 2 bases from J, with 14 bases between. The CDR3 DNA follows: TGTGCCAGCAAGAAGGAGGTGTCGACTAATGAAAAACTGTTTTTT. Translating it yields CASKKEVSTNEKLFF.

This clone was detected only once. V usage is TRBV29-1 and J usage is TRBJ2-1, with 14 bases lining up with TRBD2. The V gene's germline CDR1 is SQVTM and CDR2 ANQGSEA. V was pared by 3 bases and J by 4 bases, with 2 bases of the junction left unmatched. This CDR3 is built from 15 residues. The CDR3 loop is CSVEGLAGAYNEQFF. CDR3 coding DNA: TGCAGCGTTGAGGGACTAGCGGGGGCTTACAATGAGCAGTTCTTC.

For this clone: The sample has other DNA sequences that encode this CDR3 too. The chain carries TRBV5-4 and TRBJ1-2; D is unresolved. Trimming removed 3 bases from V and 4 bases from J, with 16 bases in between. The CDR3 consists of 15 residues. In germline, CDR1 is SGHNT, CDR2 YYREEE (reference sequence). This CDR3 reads CASSSGQVRPYGYTF. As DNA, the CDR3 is TGTGCCAGCAGCTCCGGTCAGGTCAGGCCCTATGGCTACACCTTC.

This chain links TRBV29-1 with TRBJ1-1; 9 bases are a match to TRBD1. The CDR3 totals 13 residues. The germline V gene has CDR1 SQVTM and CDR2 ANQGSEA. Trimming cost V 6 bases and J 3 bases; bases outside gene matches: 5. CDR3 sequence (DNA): TGCAGCGTGCTAACAGGGGGCTACACTGAAGCTTTCTTT. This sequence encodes CSVLTGGYTEAFF.

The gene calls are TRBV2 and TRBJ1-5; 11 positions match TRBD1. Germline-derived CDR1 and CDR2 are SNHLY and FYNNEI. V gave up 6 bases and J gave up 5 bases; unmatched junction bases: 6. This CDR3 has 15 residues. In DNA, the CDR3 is TGTGCCAGCAGGGCGGGACAGGGGGAACATCAGCCCCAGCATTTT. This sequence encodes CASRAGQGEHQPQHF. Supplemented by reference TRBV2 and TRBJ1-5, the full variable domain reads EPEVTQTPSHQVTQMGQEVILRCVPISNHLYFYWYRQILGQKVEFLVSFYNNEISEKSEIFDDQFSVERPDGSNFTLKIRSTKLEDSAMYFCASRAGQGEHQPQHFGDGTRLSIL.

The CDR3 sequence is CATSIDRDQQYF. The CDR3 bases are TGTGCCACCAGCATTGACAGGGACCAGCAGTACTTC. The rearrangement joins TRBV15 to TRBJ2-7; 7 positions match TRBD1. This CDR3 comprises 12 residues. J was trimmed by 8 bases and V by 4 bases; bases with no gene match: 5. Germline CDR1 LNHNV, CDR2 YYDKDF (reference sequence).

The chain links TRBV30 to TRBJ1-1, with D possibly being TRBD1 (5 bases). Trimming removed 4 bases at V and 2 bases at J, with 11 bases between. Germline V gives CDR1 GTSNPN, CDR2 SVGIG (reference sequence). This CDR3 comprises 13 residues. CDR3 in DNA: TGTGCCTGGAACCGACAGAGCAACACTGAAGCTTTCTTT. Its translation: CAWNRQSNTEAFF.

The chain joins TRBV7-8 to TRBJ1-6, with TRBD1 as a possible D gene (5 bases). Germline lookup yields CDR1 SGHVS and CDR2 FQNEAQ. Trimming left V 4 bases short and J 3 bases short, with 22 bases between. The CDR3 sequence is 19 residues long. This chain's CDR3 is CASSSARMGGEIYNSPLHF. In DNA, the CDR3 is TGTGCCAGCAGCTCTGCCAGGATGGGGGGGGAGATCTATAATTCACCCCTCCACTTT.

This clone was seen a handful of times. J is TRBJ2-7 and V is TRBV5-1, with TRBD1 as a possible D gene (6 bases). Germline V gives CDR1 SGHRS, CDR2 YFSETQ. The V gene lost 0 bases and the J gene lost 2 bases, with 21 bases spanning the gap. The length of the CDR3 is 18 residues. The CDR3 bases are TGCGCCAGCAGCTTGGCCGCTTCAGGTCAGGGGATAACCTACGAGCAGTACTTC. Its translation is CASSLAASGQGITYEQYF.

The CDR3 loop is CASSLGGRVSEQYF. CDR3 nucleotide sequence: TGCGCCAGCAGCTTGGGTGGGAGAGTAAGCGAGCAGTACTTC. This sequence joins TRBV5-1 and TRBJ2-7; a possible D gene is TRBD2 (5 bases). From germline, CDR1 is SGHRS and CDR2 YFSETQ. V dropped 0 bases and J dropped 6 bases, with 13 bases sitting between them. The CDR3 consists of 14 residues.

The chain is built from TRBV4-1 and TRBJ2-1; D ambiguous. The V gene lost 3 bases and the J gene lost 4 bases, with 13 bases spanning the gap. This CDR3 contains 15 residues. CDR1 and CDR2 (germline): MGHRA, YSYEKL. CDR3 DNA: TGCGCCAGCAGCCAGGGCCGGATCCAGTACAATGAGCAGTTCTTC. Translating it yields CASSQGRIQYNEQFF.

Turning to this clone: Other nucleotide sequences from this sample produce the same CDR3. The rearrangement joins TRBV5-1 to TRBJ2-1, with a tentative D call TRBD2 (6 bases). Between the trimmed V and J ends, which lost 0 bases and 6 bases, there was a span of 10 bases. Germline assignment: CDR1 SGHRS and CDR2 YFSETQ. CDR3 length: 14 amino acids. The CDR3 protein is CASSLGGASNEQFF. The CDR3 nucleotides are TGCGCCAGCAGCTTGGGCGGGGCCTCCAATGAGCAGTTCTTC.

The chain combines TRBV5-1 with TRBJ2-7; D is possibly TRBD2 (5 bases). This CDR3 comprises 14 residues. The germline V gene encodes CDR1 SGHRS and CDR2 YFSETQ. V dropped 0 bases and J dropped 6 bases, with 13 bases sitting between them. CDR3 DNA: TGCGCCAGCAGCTTGGTTGGGAGAGTAAGCGAGCAGTACTTC. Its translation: CASSLVGRVSEQYF.

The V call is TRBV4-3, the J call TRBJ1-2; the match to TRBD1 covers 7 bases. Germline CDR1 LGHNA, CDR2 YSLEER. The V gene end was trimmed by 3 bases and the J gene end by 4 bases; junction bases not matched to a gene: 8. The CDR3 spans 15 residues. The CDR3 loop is CASSHPGTATYGYTF. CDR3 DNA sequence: TGCGCCAGCAGCCACCCCGGGACAGCCACCTATGGCTACACCTTC.

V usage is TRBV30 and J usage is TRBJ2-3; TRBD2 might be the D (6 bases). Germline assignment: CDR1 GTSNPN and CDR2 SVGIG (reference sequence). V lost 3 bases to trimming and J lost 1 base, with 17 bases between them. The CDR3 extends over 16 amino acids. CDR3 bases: TGTGCCTGGAGCCGGAGAAGCGGGCCTGGCACAGATACGCAGTATTTT. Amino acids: CAWSRRSGPGTDTQYF.

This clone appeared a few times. The CDR3 sequence is CASRPGQGNTIYF. The CDR3, as DNA: TGTGCCAGCAGGCCGGGACAGGGAAACACCATATATTTT. The chain joins TRBV6-1 to TRBJ1-3; 7 nucleotides align to TRBD1. V trimming: 6 bases; J trimming: 4 bases; junction bases outside the gene matches: 3. The CDR3 totals 13 residues. CDR1 is MNHNS, CDR2 SASEGT, per germline.

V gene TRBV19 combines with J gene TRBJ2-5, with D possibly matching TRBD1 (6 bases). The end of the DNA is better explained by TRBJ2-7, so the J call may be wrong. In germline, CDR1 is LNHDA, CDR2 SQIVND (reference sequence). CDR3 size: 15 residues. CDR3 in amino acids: CASSIGGLPSYEQYF. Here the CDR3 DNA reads TGTGCCAGTAGTATAGGGGGGCTTCCGTCCTACGAGCAGTACTTC.

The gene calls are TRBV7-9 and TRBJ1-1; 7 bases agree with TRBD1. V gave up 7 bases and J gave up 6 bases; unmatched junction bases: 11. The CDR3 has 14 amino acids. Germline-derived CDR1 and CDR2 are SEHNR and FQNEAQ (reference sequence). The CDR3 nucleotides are TGTGCCAGCACCCCAGCAGGGACAGTCCCTGAAGCTTTCTTT. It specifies CASTPAGTVPEAFF.

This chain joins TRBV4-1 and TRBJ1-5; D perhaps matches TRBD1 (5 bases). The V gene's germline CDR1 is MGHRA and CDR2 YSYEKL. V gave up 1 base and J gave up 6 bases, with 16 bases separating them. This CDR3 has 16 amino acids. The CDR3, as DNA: TGCGCCAGCAGCCAAGTCCCCGGGACCCAACGTCAGCCCCAGCATTTT. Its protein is CASSQVPGTQRQPQHF.

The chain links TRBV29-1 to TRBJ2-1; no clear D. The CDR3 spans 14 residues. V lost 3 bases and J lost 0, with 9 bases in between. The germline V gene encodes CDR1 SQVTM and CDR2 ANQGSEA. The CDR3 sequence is CSVEFFISYNEQFF. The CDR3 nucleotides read TGCAGCGTTGAGTTCTTTATCTCCTACAATGAGCAGTTCTTC.

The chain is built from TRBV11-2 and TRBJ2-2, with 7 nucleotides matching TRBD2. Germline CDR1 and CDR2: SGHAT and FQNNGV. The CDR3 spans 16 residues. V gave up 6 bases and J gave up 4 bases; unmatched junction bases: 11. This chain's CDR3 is CASRVGLGAATGELFF. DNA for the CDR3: TGTGCCAGCAGGGTTGGACTAGGGGCCGCCACCGGGGAGCTGTTTTTT.

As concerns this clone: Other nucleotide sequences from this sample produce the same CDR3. In DNA, the CDR3 is TGTGCCAGTTTGGTCAGGGGGGATGAGCAGTTCTTC. It codes for CASLVRGDEQFF. V usage is TRBV2 and J usage is TRBJ2-1, with a possible D match to TRBD1 (7 bases). Germline V gives CDR1 SNHLY, CDR2 FYNNEI. The CDR3 totals 12 residues. V was pared by 9 bases and J by 8 bases, with 14 bases between. Looking up the rest from reference TRBV2 and TRBJ2-1 gives the full variable domain: EPEVTQTPSHQVTQMGQEVILRCVPISNHLYFYWYRQILGQKVEFLVSFYNNEISEKSEIFDDQFSVERPDGSNFTLKIRSTKLEDSAMYFCASLVRGDEQFFGPGTRLTVL.

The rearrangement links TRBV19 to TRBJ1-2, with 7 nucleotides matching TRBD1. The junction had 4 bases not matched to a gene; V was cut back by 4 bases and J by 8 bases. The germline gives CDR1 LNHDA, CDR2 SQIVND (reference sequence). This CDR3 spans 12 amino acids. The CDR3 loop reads CASSKGQTGYTF. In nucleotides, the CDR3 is TGTGCCAGTAGTAAGGGACAGACGGGCTACACCTTC.

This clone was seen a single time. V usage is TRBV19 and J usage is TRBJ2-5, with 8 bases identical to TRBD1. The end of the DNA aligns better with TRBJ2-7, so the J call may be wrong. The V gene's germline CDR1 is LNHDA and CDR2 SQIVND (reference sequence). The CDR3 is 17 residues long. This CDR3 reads CASSKQGVGRNSYEQYF. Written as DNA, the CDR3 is TGTGCCAGTAGCAAACAGGGGGTGGGCCGTAACTCCTACGAGCAGTACTTC.

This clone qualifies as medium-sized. The CDR3 sequence is CASSQVPRNSPLHF. The CDR3 region has the DNA TGCGCCAGCAGCCAAGTTCCCAGGAATTCACCCCTCCACTTT. The chain combines TRBV4-1 with TRBJ1-6, with D unresolved. V dropped 1 base and J dropped 7 bases, with 8 bases sitting between them. Germline V gene sequence: CDR1 MGHRA, CDR2 YSYEKL. This CDR3 is 14 amino acids long.

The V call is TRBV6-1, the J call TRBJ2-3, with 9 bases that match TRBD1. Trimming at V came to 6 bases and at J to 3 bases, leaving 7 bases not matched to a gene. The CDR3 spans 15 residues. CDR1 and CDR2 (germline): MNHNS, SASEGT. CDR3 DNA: TGTGCCAGCAGCCACAGGGGGCCAGGGACAGATACGCAGTATTTT. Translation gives CASSHRGPGTDTQYF.

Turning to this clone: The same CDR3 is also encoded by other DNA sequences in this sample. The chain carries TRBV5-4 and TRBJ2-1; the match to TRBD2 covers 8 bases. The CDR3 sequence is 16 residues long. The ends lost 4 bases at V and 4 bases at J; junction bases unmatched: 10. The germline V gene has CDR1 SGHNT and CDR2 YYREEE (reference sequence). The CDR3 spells CASSPTGTRRYNEQFF. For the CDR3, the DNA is TGTGCCAGCAGCCCTACCGGGACTAGACGTTACAATGAGCAGTTCTTC.

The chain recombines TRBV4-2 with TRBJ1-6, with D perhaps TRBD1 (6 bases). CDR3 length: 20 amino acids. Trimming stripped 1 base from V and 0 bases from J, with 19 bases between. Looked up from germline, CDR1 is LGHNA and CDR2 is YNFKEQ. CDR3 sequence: CASSQGSSGQRLSYNSPLHF. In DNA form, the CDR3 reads TGTGCCAGCAGCCAAGGTTCGTCCGGACAGCGTCTCTCCTATAATTCACCCCTCCACTTT.

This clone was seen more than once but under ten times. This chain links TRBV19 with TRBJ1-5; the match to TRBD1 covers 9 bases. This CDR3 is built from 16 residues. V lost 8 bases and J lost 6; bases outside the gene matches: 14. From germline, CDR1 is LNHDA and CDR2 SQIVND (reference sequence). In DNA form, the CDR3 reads TGTGCCAGTTCTCACGGGGGGACAGGGACGGGTCAGCCCCAGCATTTT. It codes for CASSHGGTGTGQPQHF.

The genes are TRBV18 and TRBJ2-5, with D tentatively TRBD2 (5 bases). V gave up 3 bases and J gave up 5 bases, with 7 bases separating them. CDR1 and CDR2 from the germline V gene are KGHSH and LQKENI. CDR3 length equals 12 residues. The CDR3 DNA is TGTGCCAGCTCACCTCAGCGGGAGACCCAGTACTTC. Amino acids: CASSPQRETQYF.